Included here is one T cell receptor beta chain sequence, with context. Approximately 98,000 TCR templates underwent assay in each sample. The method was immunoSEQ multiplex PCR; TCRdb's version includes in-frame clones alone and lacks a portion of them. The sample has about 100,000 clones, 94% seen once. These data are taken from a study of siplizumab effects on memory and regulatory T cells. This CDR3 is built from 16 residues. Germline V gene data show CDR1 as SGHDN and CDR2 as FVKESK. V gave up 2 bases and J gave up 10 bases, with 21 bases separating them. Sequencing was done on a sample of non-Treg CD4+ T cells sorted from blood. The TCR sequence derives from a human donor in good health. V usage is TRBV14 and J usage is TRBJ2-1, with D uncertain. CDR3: CASSQPSGSYPREQFF. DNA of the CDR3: TGTGCCAGCAGCCAACCCTCTGGCAGCTACCCTAGAGAGCAGTTCTTC. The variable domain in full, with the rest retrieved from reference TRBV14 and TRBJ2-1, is EAGVTQFPSHSVIEKGQTVTLRCDPISGHDNLYWYRRVMGKEIKFLLHFVKESKQDESGMPNNRFLAERTGGTYSTLKVQPAELEDSGVYFCASSQPSGSYPREQFFGPGTRLTVL.